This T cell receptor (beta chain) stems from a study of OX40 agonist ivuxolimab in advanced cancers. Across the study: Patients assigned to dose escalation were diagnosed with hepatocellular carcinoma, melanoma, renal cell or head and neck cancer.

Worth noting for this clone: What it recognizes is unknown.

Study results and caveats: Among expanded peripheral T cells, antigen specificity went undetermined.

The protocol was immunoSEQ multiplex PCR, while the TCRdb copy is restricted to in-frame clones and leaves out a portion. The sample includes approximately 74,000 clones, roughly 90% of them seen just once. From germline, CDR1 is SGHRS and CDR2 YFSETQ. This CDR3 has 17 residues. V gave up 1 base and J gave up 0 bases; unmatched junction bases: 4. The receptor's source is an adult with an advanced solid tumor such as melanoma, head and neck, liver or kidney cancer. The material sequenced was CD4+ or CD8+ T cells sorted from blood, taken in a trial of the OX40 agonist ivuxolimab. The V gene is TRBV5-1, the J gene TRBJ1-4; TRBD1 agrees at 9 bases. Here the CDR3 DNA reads TGCGCCAGCAGCTTGCGGGGACAGGGCGCAACTAATGAAAAACTGTTTTTT. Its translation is CASSLRGQGATNEKLFF.